This T cell receptor (beta chain) was recorded in a study of cytomegalovirus exposure and HLA in healthy donors. Primers: 60 Vbeta forward and 13 Jbeta reverse. Clones were read by immunoSEQ multiplex PCR, and TCRdb kept only the in-frame ones, dropping some. Recorded for this sample: 150,000 to 200,000 clones. Regarding the study as a whole: In a later analysis, at a false discovery rate of 0.05, about 17,000 TCR beta sequences matched HLA alleles. Investigators reported approximately 170 TCR beta chains as tied to cytomegalovirus. A link between a missense DCLRE1C variant and TCR beta V- and J-gene trimming emerged from a later analysis.

About this clone: Its antigen is currently unknown. The sample has other DNA sequences that encode this CDR3 too.

Sequenced sample: PBMCs. The clonotype was recovered from a man younger than 45 in good health and CMV-seronegative.

The CDR3 protein is CASSLAGQNTGELFF. CDR3 nucleotide sequence: TGCGCCAGCAGCTTGGCCGGACAGAACACCGGGGAGCTGTTTTTT. This chain uses TRBV5-1 with TRBJ2-2, with D perhaps matching TRBD1 (5 bases). The germline V and J ends were trimmed by 0 bases and 1 base, with 7 bases remaining between them. CDR1 and CDR2 from the germline V gene are SGHRS and YFSETQ. CDR3 length: 15 residues.